These 7 T cell receptor beta chains were sequenced from one sample in a study of blood T cell repertoires in COVID-19. The data were produced by immunoSEQ multiplex PCR, yet TCRdb's version contains in-frame clones alone and is incomplete. The profile shows 110,000 to 150,000 clones, more than 75% of them singletons. Sequenced input: peripheral blood. These TCRs come from a man aged 60 to 75 with acute or convalescent COVID-19.

The rearrangement links TRBV10-3 to TRBJ2-1; TRBD2 matches 7 bases. The CDR3 covers 15 residues. Per germline, CDR1 ENHRY and CDR2 SYGVKD. Unmatched junction bases numbered 7, after V lost 6 bases and J lost 2 bases. Here the CDR3 reads CAISPGGITYNEQFF. The CDR3 DNA follows: TGTGCCATCAGCCCGGGAGGTATCACCTACAATGAGCAGTTCTTC.

This chain uses TRBV28 with TRBJ1-1; 10 bases agree with TRBD1. Germline values: CDR1 MDHEN, CDR2 SYDVKM. The CDR3 contains 15 residues. Trimming at V came to 4 bases and at J to 3 bases, leaving 5 bases not matched to a gene. CDR3 protein: CASSSSGQGDTEAFF. Written as DNA, the CDR3 is TGTGCCAGCAGTTCCTCCGGACAGGGGGACACTGAAGCTTTCTTT.

The chain uses TRBV5-1 and TRBJ2-1, with D perhaps matching TRBD2 (5 bases). Trimming removed 4 bases at V and 6 bases at J, with 17 bases between. The CDR3 sequence is 15 residues long. CDR1 SGHRS and CDR2 YFSETQ come from the germline V gene. The DNA for the CDR3 is TGCGCCAGCAGCGGTGGGCCAGCGGAGCCCAATGAGCAGTTCTTC. It encodes CASSGGPAEPNEQFF.

This clone showed up just a few times. This rearrangement joins TRBV5-6 to TRBJ2-7, with D possibly TRBD2 on 5 matching bases. V was cut by 1 base and J by 7 bases, with 12 bases left in between. The CDR3 totals 13 residues. Germline V gives CDR1 SGHDT, CDR2 YYEEEE. DNA for the CDR3: TGTGCCAGCAGCTTGAGAGGGTTTCGGGAGCAGTACTTC. Its translation: CASSLRGFREQYF.

The V gene is TRBV19, the J gene TRBJ2-7; the D gene is possibly TRBD2 (5 bases). Trimming shortened V by 5 bases and J by 2 bases, and 13 bases separated the two germline ends. CDR1 and CDR2 from the germline V gene are LNHDA and SQIVND (reference sequence). CDR3 length: 14 residues. CDR3 sequence reads: CASSQTLGAYEQYF. The CDR3 region has the DNA TGTGCCAGTAGTCAGACACTAGGAGCCTACGAGCAGTACTTC.

This clone was seen only a few times. The CDR3 DNA sequence: TGTGCCAGCAGCTTATCTTCAACTAATGAAAAACTGTTTTTT. Amino acid sequence: CASSLSSTNEKLFF. The chain employs TRBV7-2 and TRBJ1-4; D not certain. Trimming shortened V by 2 bases and J by 0 bases, and 4 bases separated the two germline ends. This CDR3 has 14 amino acids. Germline-derived CDR1 and CDR2 are SGHTA and FQGNSA.

The chain combines TRBV5-8 with TRBJ2-1, with 13 bases aligning to TRBD2. J was trimmed by 9 bases and V by 4 bases; bases with no gene match: 7. This CDR3 contains 15 residues. Germline assignment: CDR1 SGHTS and CDR2 YDEGEE. CDR3 sequence reads: CASSRGLAGDPEQFF. CDR3 bases: TGTGCCAGCAGCCGCGGACTAGCGGGAGACCCTGAGCAGTTCTTC.